Shown below are 11 T cell receptor beta chains from a single sample sequenced in a study of blood T cells in healthy people across ages. A second PCR of roughly 7 to 11 cycles used a sample-barcoded 5' primer and a J-beta primer mix. TCRdb fed the 5' RACE reads into MiXCR, producing one record per CDR3 protein. In the table there are 1.5 million to 2 million distinct CDR3 sequences, under 30% of which are singletons. Sample: blood. These receptors all come from a woman younger than 45 in good health.

This clonotype appeared a single time. This sequence may be a read error, since a much larger clone differs from it by one base. The CDR3 DNA follows: TGTGCCAGCAGCGCCGGAGGGAACAATGAGCAGTACTTC. This sequence encodes CASSAGGNNEQYF. The rearrangement links TRBV7-7 to TRBJ2-5; tentatively, D is TRBD2 (6 bases). V gave up 5 bases and J gave up 11 bases, with 18 bases separating them. The CDR3 covers 13 residues. In germline, CDR1 is SSHAT, CDR2 FNYEAQ (reference sequence).

The chain is built from TRBV7-2 and TRBJ2-1; D is ambiguous. This CDR3 comprises 12 residues. CDR1 is SGHTA and CDR2 is FQGNSA in the germline V gene. Trimming cost V 4 bases and J 9 bases, with 10 bases left between them. The CDR3 here is CASSSRLGEQFF. CDR3 sequence (DNA): TGTGCCAGCAGCTCCCGTCTGGGTGAGCAGTTCTTC.

This clonotype was recorded a few times. The chain joins TRBV10-3 to TRBJ2-7; the match to TRBD2 covers 15 bases. The CDR3 is made up of 16 amino acids. Per the germline V gene, CDR1 is ENHRY and CDR2 is SYGVKD. After removal of 6 bases from V and 7 bases from J, the junction contained 10 bases not matched to a gene. CDR3 coding DNA: TGTGCCATCAGCACCGGGACTAGCGGGGGGCAGGGTGAGCAGTACTTC. Its protein is CAISTGTSGGQGEQYF.

V gene TRBV7-2 combines with J gene TRBJ2-1; 8 bases align to TRBD2. The CDR3 length is 16 residues. V lost 4 bases and J lost 9; bases outside the gene matches: 14. Germline values: CDR1 SGHTA, CDR2 FQGNSA. The CDR3 reads CASSSRTSLGVGEQFF. In DNA form, the CDR3 reads TGTGCCAGCAGCTCTCGGACTAGCCTCGGGGTGGGTGAGCAGTTCTTC.

Only a few counts were recorded for this clonotype. The rearrangement uses TRBV7-2 and TRBJ2-7; D call uncertain. The germline V gene encodes CDR1 SGHTA and CDR2 FQGNSA. Trimming cost V 1 base and J 3 bases, with 16 bases left between them. This CDR3 has 16 residues. The CDR3 sequence: CASSLDSILGFYEQYF. As DNA, the CDR3 is TGTGCCAGCAGCTTAGATTCGATTCTAGGGTTCTACGAGCAGTACTTC.

The gene calls are TRBV9 and TRBJ2-1; D is perhaps TRBD2 (6 bases). Germline assignment: CDR1 SGDLS and CDR2 YYNGEE. V was cut by 4 bases and J by 7 bases, with 15 bases left in between. This CDR3 is built from 14 residues. The CDR3 here is CASSYDSSGNEQFF. The CDR3 DNA is TGTGCCAGCAGCTACGACAGCAGCGGGAATGAGCAGTTCTTC.

This clonotype was seen more than once but under ten times. The CDR3 DNA follows: TGTGCCAGCAGCCCATGGGCCAGCCCCTATGAAGCTTTCTTT. Protein sequence: CASSPWASPYEAFF. This chain connects TRBV9 to TRBJ1-1; no reliable D call. This CDR3 is built from 14 residues. The V gene lost 4 bases and the J gene lost 7 bases, with 17 bases spanning the gap. Germline assignment: CDR1 SGDLS and CDR2 YYNGEE.

CDR3 region: CSARNLGAGGQPQHF. CDR3 DNA: TGCAGTGCTAGGAATTTAGGGGCGGGGGGTCAGCCCCAGCATTTT. The chain has TRBV20-1 and TRBJ1-5, with D perhaps TRBD1 (5 bases). The V end lost 3 bases, the J end lost 6 bases, and 18 bases lay between the germline ends. The CDR3 runs to 15 residues. CDR1 DFQATT and CDR2 SNEGSKA come from the germline V gene (reference sequence).

This clonotype was seen ten or more times. The rearrangement joins TRBV5-6 to TRBJ2-1; possibly TRBD1 or TRBD2 for D (6 bases each). The germline V gene has CDR1 SGHDT and CDR2 YYEEEE. Trimming took off 4 bases at V and 2 bases at J, with 13 bases between the two ends. CDR3 length: 15 residues. The CDR3: CASSRGGLPYNEQFF. CDR3 in DNA: TGTGCCAGCAGCAGAGGGGGGTTACCCTACAATGAGCAGTTCTTC.

V usage is TRBV21-1 and J usage is TRBJ2-7; TRBD2 is taken as the D call from the table, unchecked against the DNA. TRBV21-1 constitutes a pseudogene. This CDR3 has 13 amino acids. As DNA, the CDR3 is TGTGCCACCCTGAGCGGGGTTCCCTACGAGCAGTACTTC. Encoded protein: CATLSGVPYEQYF.

In this sample, this clonotype turned up a few times. This chain links TRBV29-1 with TRBJ2-1, with a tentative D call TRBD2 (5 bases). In germline, CDR1 is SQVTM, CDR2 ANQGSEA. Trimming cost V 4 bases and J 7 bases, with 14 bases left between them. The CDR3 runs 13 residues. For the CDR3, the DNA is TGCAGCGTTGGTGGCGGGTCGAAAAATGAGCAGTTCTTC. Amino acid sequence: CSVGGGSKNEQFF.